This passage covers 15 T cell receptor beta chains from one sample sequenced in a study of spatial heterogeneity in lung cancer. MiXCR was run by TCRdb on the 5' RACE reads, yielding one entry per CDR3 protein. Of about 1,700 distinct CDR3 sequences detected, 5.5% appear once; the ten largest clones hold roughly 20%. These receptors have no identified antigens. Study-wide results and limits: Counts of expanded intratumoral alpha and beta TCRs tracked tumor mutation counts.

Specified time point: sample taken at primary tumor resection. The sequences come from lung tumor tissue, collected at surgery. These receptors were taken from a male donor with early-stage non-small cell lung cancer.

This clonotype was picked up many times. This rearrangement joins TRBV18 to TRBJ2-2; D ambiguous. The V gene lost 5 bases and the J gene lost 2 bases, with 12 bases spanning the gap. Germline CDR1 reads KGHSH; CDR2 reads LQKENI. The CDR3 length is 15 residues. This CDR3 is CASSFSQRNTGELFF. CDR3 nucleotides: TGTGCCAGCTCATTCAGTCAGCGAAACACCGGGGAGCTGTTTTTT.

This clonotype is medium-sized within its sample. CDR3 DNA: TGTGCCAGCTCACTACTTAATGAAAAACTGTTTTTT. Its protein product is CASSLLNEKLFF. The rearrangement uses TRBV18 and TRBJ1-4; D call uncertain. The CDR3 extends over 12 amino acids. CDR1 is KGHSH and CDR2 is LQKENI in the germline V gene. Trimming took 4 bases from V and 4 from J, leaving 4 bases between them.

In its sample, this clonotype is medium-sized. This chain joins TRBV10-2 and TRBJ2-7; the match to TRBD1 covers 11 bases. This CDR3 region has 16 residues. Germline CDR1 reads WSHSY; CDR2 reads SAAADI. The V segment lost 3 bases and the J segment 5 bases; nucleotides outside the gene matches: 9. CDR3 protein: CASSDLRDRGYDEQYF. Here the CDR3 DNA reads TGCGCCAGCAGTGACCTCCGGGACAGGGGGTATGACGAGCAGTACTTC.

This chain uses TRBV6-1 with TRBJ1-6, with D possibly being TRBD1 (6 bases). The CDR3 consists of 14 residues. V was trimmed by 3 bases and J by 8 bases, leaving 11 bases between them. CDR1 MNHNS and CDR2 SASEGT come from the germline V gene. The CDR3 is CASSDRGADSPLHF. The CDR3 nucleotides read TGTGCCAGCAGTGACAGGGGCGCGGATTCACCCCTCCACTTT.

This clonotype was seen only a few times. This chain links TRBV6-2 or TRBV6-3 with TRBJ2-7; 11 nucleotides match TRBD2. The CDR3 spans 14 residues. Germline assignment: CDR1 MNHEY and CDR2 SVGEGT. Unmatched junction bases numbered 6, after V lost 6 bases and J lost 5 bases. The CDR3 here is CASRSTSGEDEQYF. The CDR3 nucleotides read TGTGCCAGCAGATCGACTAGCGGGGAGGACGAGCAGTACTTC.

This clonotype qualifies as medium-sized (0.01 to 0.1%). V usage is TRBV29-1 and J usage is TRBJ2-4; 7 nucleotides match TRBD1. V lost 0 bases and J lost 6; bases outside the gene matches: 8. CDR1 SQVTM and CDR2 ANQGSEA come from the germline V gene. The CDR3 length is 15 residues. The CDR3 nucleotides read TGCAGCGTTGAAGATCCAGGGACAGACCTAAACATTCAGTACTTC. Translated, it gives CSVEDPGTDLNIQYF.

In its sample, this clonotype is medium-sized. Relative to the germline gene, one junction end is altered; a read error may explain this. The chain is built from TRBV12-3 or TRBV12-4 and TRBJ2-7, with a possible D match to TRBD1 (5 bases). The CDR3 totals 14 residues. The CDR3 DNA sequence: TGTGCCAACAGTGGACACCCACTTTGGGACGAGCAGTACTTC. Amino acid sequence: CANSGHPLWDEQYF.

In this sample, this clonotype is medium-sized. The J gene is TRBJ2-7, the V gene TRBV6-1; no reliable D call. The germline V gene encodes CDR1 MNHNS and CDR2 SASEGT. The CDR3 spans 13 residues. Trimming left V 6 bases short and J 4 bases short, with 13 bases between. CDR3 protein: CASRRSLLYEQYF. CDR3 nucleotides: TGTGCCAGCAGGCGAAGTTTATTGTACGAGCAGTACTTC.

This clonotype is labeled medium-sized. V gene TRBV5-5 combines with J gene TRBJ2-7; D is possibly TRBD1 or TRBD2 (5 bases each). The CDR3 spans 15 residues. Trimming shortened V by 1 base and J by 5 bases, and 16 bases separated the two germline ends. Germline V gene data show CDR1 as SGHKS and CDR2 as YYEKEE (reference sequence). The CDR3 reads CASSLRGRVLDEQYF. The CDR3 DNA sequence: TGTGCCAGCAGCTTGCGGGGCAGGGTTTTGGACGAGCAGTACTTC.

The sample holds a few counts of this clonotype. The chain has TRBV6-5 and TRBJ2-2; D call uncertain. V was cut by 4 bases and J by 2 bases, with 14 bases left in between. Germline CDR1 MNHEY, CDR2 SVGAGI. This CDR3 is 16 amino acids long. Here the CDR3 DNA reads TGTGCCAGCAGTTTTGATAAGGCCCTTAACACCGGGGAGCTGTTTTTT. Protein product: CASSFDKALNTGELFF.

This clonotype counts as medium-sized. The V and J genes are TRBV6-5 and TRBJ1-2; the match to TRBD1 covers 7 bases. This CDR3 region has 15 residues. The ends lost 6 bases at V and 4 bases at J; junction bases unmatched: 11. The germline V gene encodes CDR1 MNHEY and CDR2 SVGAGI. CDR3 bases: TGTGCCAGCAGCCTTAGTACCGGGACAGTCTATGGCTACACCTTC. It translates to CASSLSTGTVYGYTF.

This clonotype is medium-sized (0.01 to 0.1%) in the sample. The chain links TRBV4-3 to TRBJ2-7; TRBD2 might be the D (6 bases). V was pared by 3 bases and J by 3 bases, with 30 bases between. The CDR3 sequence is 20 residues long. CDR1 is LGHNA and CDR2 is YSLEER in the germline V gene. The DNA of the CDR3 is TGCGCCAGCAGCCACGTTTCCGGGGCGGGGTCCCCCGGGGAATTCTACGAGCAGTACTTC. Its protein is CASSHVSGAGSPGEFYEQYF.

By share of the sample, this clonotype is medium-sized. The rearrangement uses TRBV20-1 and TRBJ1-1; D gene uncertain. Germline V gene lookup returns CDR1 DFQATT and CDR2 SNEGSKA (reference sequence). Deletions cut 5 bases from V and 13 bases from J, with 17 bases between. This CDR3 is built from 11 residues. CDR3 in amino acids: CSAAPEVRFFF. CDR3 DNA: TGCAGTGCTGCCCCAGAGGTGCGGTTTTTCTTT.

This clonotype qualifies as medium-sized (0.01 to 0.1%). The chain recombines TRBV12-3 or TRBV12-4 with TRBJ1-2; D is possibly TRBD1 (5 bases). Trimming stripped 3 bases from V and 7 bases from J, with 9 bases between. This CDR3 comprises 12 residues. The CDR3 protein is CASSFTRVGYTF. The DNA of the CDR3 is TGTGCCAGCAGTTTTACCAGGGTTGGCTACACCTTC.

The sample holds many counts of this clonotype. The gene calls are TRBV10-3 and TRBJ2-7; 9 bases map to TRBD1. J gave up 3 bases and V 2 bases, and 2 bases lay outside the gene matches. Looked up from germline, CDR1 is ENHRY and CDR2 is SYGVKD. CDR3 size: 14 residues. CDR3 loop: CAISEPDRGYEQYF. The CDR3, as DNA: TGTGCCATCAGTGAGCCGGACAGGGGCTACGAGCAGTACTTC.